Sequencing of this T cell receptor beta chain was carried out in a study of cytomegalovirus exposure and HLA in healthy donors. Germline V gene data show CDR1 as KGHSH and CDR2 as LQKENI. J was trimmed by 2 bases and V by 1 base; bases with no gene match: 2. The CDR3 runs 15 residues. Assay used: immunoSEQ multiplex PCR; TCRdb lists only in-frame clones, some missing. This sample has roughly 190,000 clones, with about 83% found just once. The receptor comes from a woman under 30 in good health and CMV-seronegative. This chain uses TRBV18 with TRBJ2-1; 7 nucleotides line up with TRBD2. The specimen sequenced was PBMCs. The CDR3 region has the DNA TGTGCCAGCTCACCACGGGAGGGCCCCTACAATGAGCAGTTCTTC. The encoded protein is CASSPREGPYNEQFF.